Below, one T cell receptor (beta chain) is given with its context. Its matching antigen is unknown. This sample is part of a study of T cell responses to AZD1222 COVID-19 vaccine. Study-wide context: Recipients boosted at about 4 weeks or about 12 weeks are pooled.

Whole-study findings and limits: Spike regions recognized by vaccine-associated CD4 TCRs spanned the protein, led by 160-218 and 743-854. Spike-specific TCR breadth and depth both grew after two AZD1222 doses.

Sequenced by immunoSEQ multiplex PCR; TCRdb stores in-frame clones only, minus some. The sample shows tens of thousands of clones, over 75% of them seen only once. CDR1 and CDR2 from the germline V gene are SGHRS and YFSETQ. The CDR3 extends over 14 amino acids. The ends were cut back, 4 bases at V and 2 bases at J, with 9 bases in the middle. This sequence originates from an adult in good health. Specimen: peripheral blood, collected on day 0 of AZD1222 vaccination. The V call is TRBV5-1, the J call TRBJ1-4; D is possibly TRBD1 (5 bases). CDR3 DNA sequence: TGCGCCAGCAGCCTTGGGGGGACTAATGAAAAACTGTTTTTT. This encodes CASSLGGTNEKLFF.